This TCR beta chain was captured by sequencing in a study of T cells in Graves' hyperthyroidism and ophthalmopathy. Study-level information: Initial diagnosis, before any treatment, was when peripheral blood was collected.

Germline values: CDR1 DFQATT, CDR2 SNEGSKA (reference sequence). J gave up 2 bases and V 1 base, and 8 bases lay outside the gene matches. This CDR3 is 17 amino acids long. Study results and caveats: The model anticipated ophthalmopathy a median around six months pre-onset.

About this clonotype itself: What it binds is unknown.

Regions amplified from RNA transcripts were the TCR beta CDR3 regions. An initial round of RT-PCR targeting the TCR CDR3 relied on the HTBI primer set. Using its own MiXCR run on the multiplex PCR reads, TCRdb lists one record per CDR3 protein. The sample has about 300,000 distinct CDR3 sequences, around a fifth seen once. Material for sequencing was blood. The chain carries TRBV20-1 and TRBJ2-2; 9 bases align to TRBD2. The receptor comes from a man aged 45 to 65 with Graves' ophthalmopathy. CDR3 nucleotides: TGCAGTGCTAGAGGGTCCCCTAGCGGGGTAAACACCGGGGAGCTGTTTTTT. Translated, it gives CSARGSPSGVNTGELFF.